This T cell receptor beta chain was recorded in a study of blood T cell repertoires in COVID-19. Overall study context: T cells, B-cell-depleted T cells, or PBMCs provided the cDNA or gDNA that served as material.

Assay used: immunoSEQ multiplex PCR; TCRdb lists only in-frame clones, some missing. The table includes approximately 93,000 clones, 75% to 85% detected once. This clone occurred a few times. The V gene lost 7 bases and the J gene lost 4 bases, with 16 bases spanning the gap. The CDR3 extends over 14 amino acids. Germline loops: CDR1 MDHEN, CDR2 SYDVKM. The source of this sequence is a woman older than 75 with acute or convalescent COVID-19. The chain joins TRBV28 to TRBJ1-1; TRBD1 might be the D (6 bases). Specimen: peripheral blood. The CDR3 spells CASTLHQGITEAFF. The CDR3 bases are TGTGCCAGCACGTTACACCAGGGGATCACTGAAGCTTTCTTT.